Described below is a single T cell receptor beta chain sequence and its context. This sample was taken from a study of T cell changes during pregnancy in multiple sclerosis. Libraries were prepared by immunoSEQ multiplex PCR; TCRdb keeps only in-frame clonotypes and omits some of them. The sample records about 85,000 clones, about nine tenths being singletons. The clonotype was recovered from a female donor with multiple sclerosis, enrolled in a pregnancy study. Sequencing used peripheral blood, obtained in the first trimester of pregnancy.

The CDR3 nucleotides read TGTGCCAGCTCCCGTGCGCTAGCGGGGGGGCCGGGTTACAATGAGCAGTTCTTC. Translated, it gives CASSRALAGGPGYNEQFF. The genes are TRBV27 and TRBJ2-1, with 12 bases identical to TRBD2. The length of the CDR3 is 18 residues. The germline V gene encodes CDR1 MNHEY and CDR2 SMNVEV (reference sequence). The ends lost 8 bases at V and 4 bases at J; junction bases unmatched: 15.